The T cell receptor beta chain described here comes from a study of PD-L1 blockade in urothelial cancer. The germline V gene has CDR1 GTSNPN and CDR2 SVGIG (reference sequence). This CDR3 is built from 17 residues. The germline V and J ends were trimmed by 0 bases and 3 bases, with 15 bases remaining between them. Time point: pretreatment peripheral blood. Samples spanned pretreatment and treatment, with 1 to 8 time points per patient. Spike-ins of synthetic TCR analog templates went into each PCR. TCRdb keeps only in-frame clones here, not all; method: immunoSEQ multiplex PCR. The sample lists 95,000 or so clones, roughly 91% occurring once.

Sequences were derived from PBMCs, sampled around atezolizumab (anti-PD-L1) treatment. The TCR originated in a man aged 55 to 70 with urothelial cancer. The rearrangement joins TRBV30 to TRBJ2-6, with D perhaps matching TRBD2 (5 bases). The CDR3 loop is CAWSVMAHGIGANVLTF. Written as DNA, the CDR3 is TGTGCCTGGAGTGTAATGGCCCACGGGATTGGGGCCAACGTCCTGACTTTC. Together with reference TRBV30 and TRBJ2-6, the CDR3 gives the full variable domain: SQTIHQWPATLVQPVGSPLSLECTVEGTSNPNLYWYRQAAGRGLQLLFYSVGIGQISSEVPQNLSASRPQDRQFILSSKKLLLSDSGFYLCAWSVMAHGIGANVLTFGAGSRLTVL.